This TCR beta chain stems from a study of cytomegalovirus exposure and HLA in healthy donors. The wider study: T cells numbering 150 million to 200 million yielded roughly 120 million unique TCR beta sequences in an earlier analysis. Study-wide findings and caveats: CMV serostatus was the sole immune exposure data available. CMV antigen specificity was confirmed in vitro for a few CMV-associated chains.

About this clone itself: Its antigen is undetermined.

This cohort consisted of healthy bone marrow donors. PCR was performed using 60 Vbeta and 13 Jbeta primers. TCRdb keeps only in-frame clones here, not all; method: immunoSEQ multiplex PCR. The table includes around 150,000 clones, approximately 8.9% detected once. There are 11 residues in the CDR3. Germline V gene data show CDR1 as DFQATT and CDR2 as SNEGSKA (reference sequence). The germline V and J ends were trimmed by 6 bases and 6 bases, with 9 bases remaining between them. The chain recombines TRBV20-1 with TRBJ2-1; D unclear. The sequence derives from a woman aged 40 to 50 in good health and CMV-seropositive. Sequenced material: PBMCs. As DNA, the CDR3 is TGCAGTGCGTCCCGGTCCAATGAGCAGTTCTTC. It codes for CSASRSNEQFF.